This T cell receptor beta chain appears in the sequencing data of a study of blood T cell repertoires in COVID-19 (dated by TCRdb to 2020 to 2021). Background for the entire study: Samples covering the acute and convalescent phases of COVID-19 were provided by collaborators in the United States, Italy and Spain. The prospective study material was composed of cDNA or gDNA derived from T cells, B-cell-depleted T cells, or PBMCs. Subjects who had been exposed to COVID-19, were actively infected with it, or had recovered from it provided the deeply sampled blood TCRbeta repertoires that made up the dataset. A freely available public database, intended as a resource for researchers studying the immune response to SARS-CoV-2, is where the repertoires were released. The samples were drawn from the first 160 participants of the ongoing ImmuneRACE study and from 1,254 subjects provided by 6 global collaborators. Nearly every sample came with metadata listing a de-identified subject ID, COVID-19 status, age in years and sex. Where available, HLA class I and class II types were obtained from metadata supplied by the sample provider rather than from assay-based typing.

Participants in the prospective study were aged roughly 18 to 90 years, lived in approximately 26 United States geographic areas, and enrolled through a virtual design. To assign participants to cohorts, the prospective study relied on clinical history that participants themselves reported in a screening survey and a study questionnaire. In the prospective study, whole blood, serum and a nasopharyngeal or oropharyngeal swab were collected from each participant by mobile phlebotomists. Over a roughly 2-month period, participants in the prospective study had the option of providing additional blood draws and questionnaires. Before DNA extraction, prospective study blood samples were shipped either frozen or at room temperature. The immunoSEQ Assay, a bias-controlled multiplex PCR, was used to amplify TCRbeta CDR3 regions from genomic DNA. In the paper's pipeline: Within the assay, amplification of reference gene primers was used to estimate how many nucleated cells each sample contained. Sequence reads were collapsed and filtered to measure the absolute abundance of every unique TCRbeta CDR3 rearrangement. For each sample, productive Simpson clonality was calculated by taking the square root of Simpson's diversity index across productive rearrangements. TCRdb carries this immuneACCESS record with in-frame sequences only. Its versions omit some clonotypes, under half of them owing to an unresolved V gene in the studies checked, with the rest unexplained. V, J and clone size derive from that table, while D and trimming were established from the DNA sequence. For this sample there are hundreds of thousands of clones; almost 85% appear just once. The ten biggest clones cover about 9.3% of the sample.

Taken from cysteine to phenylalanine, the CDR3 has 13 residues. Only CDR3 DNA remains: 39 bases, in frame from the first base. V drops 6 bases and J drops 4 bases, leaving 10 bases in between. The germline V gene (reference sequence) gives CDR1 as SEHNR and CDR2 as FQNEAQ. Beyond this particular receptor, the publication reports: How much clinical and demographic metadata was included differed by source and by participant, and the metadata was provided uncurated.

This clone appeared a single time. Its specific antigen is unknown. Base qualities are not recorded, but no much larger clone differs from it by a single base. The rearranged chain carries TRBV7-9 and TRBJ1-3, with TRBD1 tentatively as D gene (5 bases match). The sequence came from a woman between 45 and 65 years old with acute COVID-19. The specimen was PBMCs or T cells enriched from blood (not recorded which). The CDR3 corresponds to CASRRGAGNTIYF. The DNA sequence follows: TGTGCCAGCAGAAGGGGTGCGGGAAACACCATATATTTT.